These 5 T cell receptor beta chains were all obtained from the same sample, sequenced in a study of T cell responses to AZD1222 COVID-19 vaccine. Produced via immunoSEQ multiplex PCR; TCRdb's table is partial and in-frame only. The sample includes 200,000 or so clones, about 89% of them seen just once. The sample consisted of peripheral blood, taken on day 0 of MenACWY control vaccination. These receptors all stem from an adult in good health.

The V gene is TRBV7-3, the J gene TRBJ2-1; a possible D gene is TRBD2 (5 bases). This CDR3 is built from 15 residues. The V end lost 5 bases, the J end lost 6 bases, and 17 bases lay between the germline ends. Germline V gene sequence: CDR1 SGHTA, CDR2 FQGTGA. CDR3 sequence: CASSPLASPSNEQFF. CDR3 in DNA: TGTGCCAGCAGCCCCTTAGCTAGCCCCAGCAATGAGCAGTTCTTC.

The chain combines TRBV9 with TRBJ2-5; tentatively, D is TRBD1 (6 bases). In germline, CDR1 is SGDLS, CDR2 YYNGEE. Trimming took off 4 bases at V and 5 bases at J, with 15 bases between the two ends. The CDR3 is 14 residues long. The CDR3 region has the DNA TGTGCCAGCAGCCCTACGACCCAGGGGGAGACCCAGTACTTC. It encodes CASSPTTQGETQYF.

The chain is built from TRBV19 and TRBJ2-5; D gene uncertain. CDR3 size: 14 residues. Trimming shortened V by 4 bases and J by 4 bases, and 13 bases separated the two germline ends. The V gene's germline CDR1 is LNHDA and CDR2 SQIVND (reference sequence). The CDR3, as DNA: TGTGCCAGTAGTAACGACCCATCGGGAGAGACCCAGTACTTC. Translation gives CASSNDPSGETQYF.

The chain uses TRBV7-6 and TRBJ2-7; the D is unclear. The germline gives CDR1 SGHVS, CDR2 FNYEAQ. Trimming stripped 5 bases from V and 1 base from J, with 9 bases between. This CDR3 has 13 amino acids. The CDR3 sequence: CASSTETSYEQYF. The CDR3 DNA is TGTGCCAGCAGCACGGAAACGTCCTACGAGCAGTACTTC.

The chain recombines TRBV27 with TRBJ1-2; 8 positions match TRBD1. From germline, CDR1 is MNHEY and CDR2 SMNVEV (reference sequence). This CDR3 has 17 amino acids. The V gene end was trimmed by 5 bases and the J gene end by 2 bases; junction bases not matched to a gene: 13. The CDR3, as DNA: TGTGCCAGCAGTGACGGACAGGGACCAATTGCGAACTATGGCTACACCTTC. Amino acid sequence: CASSDGQGPIANYGYTF.